This T cell receptor (beta chain) was captured in a study of shared clonotypes between healthy human individuals. Here immunoSEQ multiplex PCR was the method, and the copy in TCRdb shows in-frame clones only, minus some. The sample includes some 680,000 clones, roughly 73% of them seen just once. The V end lost 4 bases, the J end lost 8 bases, and 24 bases lay between the germline ends. The CDR3 has 16 amino acids. The V gene's germline CDR1 is SGHTS and CDR2 YDEGEE. The source of this sequence is a woman between 25 and 40 years old in good health. Material for sequencing was memory CD4+ T cells sorted from blood. Subset here: CD45RA-negative fraction. The rearrangement links TRBV5-8 to TRBJ1-2; perhaps TRBD1 as D (5 bases). In DNA form, the CDR3 reads TGTGCCAGCAGCCCATACCAAACTACTTTGGGGGTCGGCTACACCTTC. Its protein is CASSPYQTTLGVGYTF. The full variable domain, rest sourced from reference TRBV5-8 and TRBJ1-2, is EAGVTQSPTHLIKTRGQQATLRCSPISGHTSVYWYQQALGLGLQFLLWYDEGEERNRGNFPPRFSGRQFPNYSSELNVNALELEDSALYLCASSPYQTTLGVGYTFGSGTRLTVV.